The 7 T cell receptor beta chains in this list originate from one sample, sequenced in a study of OX40 agonist ivuxolimab in advanced cancers. Libraries came from the immunoSEQ multiplex PCR assay. TCRdb retrieved this table from immuneACCESS and kept in-frame rearrangements only. Not all clones are present; in checked studies, unresolved V genes account for under half, and no reason is known for the remainder. This sample holds about 40,000 clones; about 87% were observed only once. Roughly 25% of the sample is taken by the ten largest. The material sequenced was CD4+ or CD8+ T cells sorted from blood, taken in a trial of the OX40 agonist ivuxolimab. The receptors originated from an adult with an advanced solid tumor such as melanoma, head and neck, liver or kidney cancer.

The chain couples TRBV5-4 to TRBJ2-7; 13 bases agree with TRBD2. V dropped 4 bases and J dropped 1; count of bases not matched to a gene: 2. Per the germline V gene, CDR1 is SGHNT and CDR2 is YYREEE (reference sequence). The length of the CDR3 is 15 residues. The CDR3 loop reads CASSPGLAGSYEQYF. DNA of the CDR3: TGTGCCAGCAGCCCGGGACTAGCGGGGTCCTACGAGCAGTACTTC.

V and J are TRBV6-4 and TRBJ2-1; TRBD2 agrees at 10 bases. CDR3 length: 14 amino acids. Per germline, CDR1 MRHNA and CDR2 SNTAGT. The trim removed 5 bases at V and 6 bases at J, leaving 4 bases unmatched. The CDR3 coding sequence is TGTGCCAGCAGTACGGGACTAGCGTTCAATGAGCAGTTCTTC. This encodes CASSTGLAFNEQFF.

This chain connects TRBV7-9 to TRBJ2-5; D is possibly TRBD2 (6 bases). Germline V CDR1 and CDR2: SEHNR, FQNEAQ (reference sequence). The CDR3 totals 13 residues. Trimming left V 6 bases short and J 2 bases short, with 10 bases between. Written as DNA, the CDR3 is TGTGCCAGCAGGCGGAGGGAACAAGAGACCCAGTACTTC. This gives the protein CASRRREQETQYF.

This chain connects TRBV28 to TRBJ2-1; 9 bases are shared with TRBD2. The CDR3 is 14 residues long. Trimming took 2 bases from V and 6 from J; bases not matched to a gene: 2. Germline V CDR1 and CDR2: MDHEN, SYDVKM. The CDR3 region has the DNA TGTGCCAGCAGTTTACTAGCGGGGTTCAATGAGCAGTTCTTC. As protein: CASSLLAGFNEQFF.

The chain couples TRBV27 to TRBJ1-4; no clear D. Between the trimmed V and J ends, which lost 3 bases and 3 bases, there was a span of 5 bases. CDR1 is MNHEY, CDR2 SMNVEV, per germline (reference sequence). The CDR3 loop spans 13 amino acids. This CDR3 is CASSLSANEKLFF. The DNA for the CDR3 is TGTGCCAGCAGTTTGTCGGCTAATGAAAAACTGTTTTTT.

The chain couples TRBV27 to TRBJ2-7, with D possibly being TRBD2 (5 bases). Germline loops: CDR1 MNHEY, CDR2 SMNVEV (reference sequence). Between the trimmed V and J ends, which lost 1 base and 6 bases, there was a span of 13 bases. This CDR3 comprises 14 residues. The CDR3 is CASSLFRMGSEQYF. CDR3 DNA sequence: TGTGCCAGCAGTTTATTTAGAATGGGGAGCGAGCAGTACTTC.

V and J are TRBV6-5 and TRBJ2-7; D not certain. V was clipped by 0 bases and J by 0 bases, with 12 bases between them. CDR1 MNHEY and CDR2 SVGAGI come from the germline V gene. The CDR3 is 16 residues long. The CDR3 loop reads CASSYSRQLISYEQYF. CDR3 sequence (DNA): TGTGCCAGCAGTTACTCGAGACAACTTATCTCCTACGAGCAGTACTTC.